These 22 T cell receptor beta chains were all obtained from the same sample, sequenced in a study of blood T cell repertoires in COVID-19. This table comes from immunoSEQ multiplex PCR, and its TCRdb copy is limited to in-frame clones, with some not included. This table holds under 75,000 clones, roughly 86% found once. The sequencing sample was made of peripheral blood. The source is a middle-aged man with active COVID-19.

This clone was found once. CDR3 nucleotides: TGTGCCAGCAGTACGACAAACAAGTATGGCTACACCTTC. Protein: CASSTTNKYGYTF. V gene TRBV12-3 or TRBV12-4 combines with J gene TRBJ1-2; no clear D gene. This CDR3 is built from 13 residues. V was clipped by 5 bases and J by 5 bases, with 12 bases between them.

The chain carries TRBV5-4 and TRBJ1-1; D perhaps matches TRBD1 (5 bases). Trimming left V 1 base short and J 1 base short, with 14 bases between. Germline CDR1 SGHNT, CDR2 YYREEE (reference sequence). This CDR3 contains 16 residues. CDR3 region: CASSLNPTGRNTEAFF. CDR3 nucleotides: TGTGCCAGCAGCTTGAATCCCACAGGCCGGAACACTGAAGCTTTCTTT.

The chain has TRBV5-4 and TRBJ2-5, with 7 positions matching TRBD1. This CDR3 has 14 residues. The J segment lost 3 bases and the V segment lost 1 base, leaving 3 bases of the junction unmatched. Germline V gives CDR1 SGHNT, CDR2 YYREEE (reference sequence). The CDR3 sequence is CASSLMGQKETQYF. CDR3 DNA: TGTGCCAGCAGCTTGATGGGACAGAAAGAGACCCAGTACTTC.

This chain uses TRBV9 with TRBJ2-5; 9 bases match TRBD2. Losses at the gene ends were 0 bases for V and 5 bases for J; bases not matched to a gene: 8. Germline V CDR1 and CDR2: SGDLS, YYNGEE. The CDR3 has 16 amino acids. The CDR3 sequence: CASSVGGRGGQETQYF. DNA of the CDR3: TGTGCCAGCAGCGTAGGCGGGCGGGGGGGCCAGGAGACCCAGTACTTC.

The chain has TRBV2 and TRBJ2-5, with 7 bases identical to TRBD2. V lost 8 bases to trimming and J lost 2 bases; unmatched junction nucleotides: 5. The V gene's germline CDR1 is SNHLY and CDR2 FYNNEI. The CDR3 length is 13 residues. CDR3 loop: CASHLAAQETQYF. The CDR3 DNA reads as TGTGCCAGCCACCTAGCGGCTCAAGAGACCCAGTACTTC.

The chain joins TRBV27 to TRBJ2-1, with 8 positions matching TRBD1. Germline assignment: CDR1 MNHEY and CDR2 SMNVEV (reference sequence). V lost 5 bases and J lost 5; bases outside the gene matches: 5. The CDR3 runs 14 residues. This CDR3 reads CASSLGQGHNEQFF. The CDR3 DNA follows: TGTGCCAGCAGTCTTGGACAGGGCCACAATGAGCAGTTCTTC.

The V and J genes are TRBV5-1 and TRBJ2-7; D gene ambiguous. The CDR3 contains 13 residues. Germline CDR1 and CDR2: SGHRS and YFSETQ. The V end lost 0 bases, the J end lost 2 bases, and 6 bases lay between the germline ends. CDR3: CASSLGHPYEQYF. CDR3 bases: TGCGCCAGCAGCTTGGGACACCCCTACGAGCAGTACTTC.

The chain carries TRBV30 and TRBJ2-5; perhaps TRBD1 as D (6 bases). Germline lookup yields CDR1 GTSNPN and CDR2 SVGIG (reference sequence). This CDR3 is 11 amino acids long. V lost 2 bases, J lost 5 bases, and 6 bases lay in between. The CDR3: CAWSQGETQYF. CDR3 DNA sequence: TGTGCCTGGAGTCAGGGGGAGACCCAGTACTTC.

This chain connects TRBV6-6 to TRBJ1-5; a weak D match, TRBD1 (6 bases). V lost 2 bases and J lost 7, with 15 bases in between. This CDR3 spans 15 amino acids. From germline, CDR1 is MNHNY and CDR2 SVGAGI (reference sequence). For the CDR3, the DNA is TGTGCCAGCAGTTACCTCGACAGGAAAAACCAGCCCCAGCATTTT. The encoded protein is CASSYLDRKNQPQHF.

V is TRBV4-1 and J is TRBJ2-7; 11 nucleotides line up with TRBD1. Germline-derived CDR1 and CDR2 are MGHRA and YSYEKL. This CDR3 region has 16 residues. V was pared by 0 bases and J by 6 bases, with 7 bases of the junction left unmatched. The CDR3 DNA reads as TGCGCCAGCAGCCAAGAGGGTCGGACAGGGGGCTTCGAGCAGTACTTC. Its translation is CASSQEGRTGGFEQYF.

V is TRBV30 and J is TRBJ1-5; 7 bases are shared with TRBD1. The CDR3 runs to 16 residues. V lost 2 bases and J lost 7; bases outside the gene matches: 14. Looked up from germline, CDR1 is GTSNPN and CDR2 is SVGIG (reference sequence). CDR3 bases: TGTGCCTGGAGTCTTACCCGGACAGGCTATTCGCAGCCCCAGCATTTT. Translating gives CAWSLTRTGYSQPQHF.

The V call is TRBV25-1, the J call TRBJ2-5, with D perhaps matching TRBD1 (6 bases). The CDR3 consists of 13 residues. V was pared by 7 bases and J by 5 bases, with 14 bases between. Germline V gene sequence: CDR1 MGHDK, CDR2 SYGVNS. The CDR3 DNA follows: TGTGCCAGCAAACAGGGAGCGGTGGAGACCCAGTACTTC. Its protein is CASKQGAVETQYF.

The V call is TRBV27, the J call TRBJ1-1; 7 bases match TRBD1. The V and J ends lost 1 base and 1 base, in that order; junction bases with no gene match: 9. The CDR3 is 17 residues long. Germline values: CDR1 MNHEY, CDR2 SMNVEV (reference sequence). The CDR3 reads CASSLLAVRGRNTEAFF. The CDR3 bases are TGTGCCAGCAGTTTATTGGCGGTCAGGGGGAGGAACACTGAAGCTTTCTTT.

This clone has just one count. This rearrangement joins TRBV9 to TRBJ2-7, with D tentatively TRBD2 (6 bases). CDR1 is SGDLS and CDR2 is YYNGEE in the germline V gene. The V end was cut by 3 bases, the J end by 4 bases, with 11 bases between. This CDR3 is built from 13 residues. CDR3 residues: CASSAGTGYEQYF. The CDR3 bases are TGTGCCAGCAGCGCCGGGACTGGTTACGAGCAGTACTTC. The whole variable domain, remainder taken from reference TRBV9 and TRBJ2-7, is DSGVTQTPKHLITATGQRVTLRCSPRSGDLSVYWYQQSLDQGLQFLIQYYNGEERAKGNILERFSAQQFPDLHSELNLSSLELGDSALYFCASSAGTGYEQYFGPGTRLTVT.

The CDR3 bases are TGTGCCAGCAGCCCCTCGGGGTCACCCCTCCACTTT. Amino acid sequence: CASSPSGSPLHF. The chain has TRBV7-2 and TRBJ1-6; D is undetermined. The CDR3 spans 12 residues. V was shortened by 5 bases and J by 10 bases, with 9 bases between the two germline ends. CDR1 SGHTA and CDR2 FQGNSA come from the germline V gene.

This clone was found a few times. This chain uses TRBV25-1 with TRBJ1-4, with D perhaps matching TRBD1 (5 bases). Germline V lookup: CDR1 MGHDK, CDR2 SYGVNS. CDR3 length: 15 residues. Trimming stripped 2 bases from V and 6 bases from J, with 13 bases between. The CDR3 protein is CASSETGGGDEKLFF. The CDR3 coding sequence is TGTGCCAGCAGTGAAACGGGGGGTGGGGATGAAAAACTGTTTTTT.

The chain uses TRBV19 and TRBJ1-2, with TRBD1 matching 9 bases. The V gene's germline CDR1 is LNHDA and CDR2 SQIVND (reference sequence). J was trimmed by 7 bases and V by 6 bases; bases with no gene match: 3. The CDR3 runs 12 residues. The CDR3 DNA follows: TGTGCCAGTAGGGACAGGGGACGTGGCTACACCTTC. It specifies CASRDRGRGYTF. The whole variable domain, remainder taken from reference TRBV19 and TRBJ1-2, is DGGITQSPKYLFRKEGQNVTLSCEQNLNHDAMYWYRQDPGQGLRLIYYSQIVNDFQKGDIAEGYSVSREKKESFPLTVTSAQKNPTAFYLCASRDRGRGYTFGSGTRLTVV.

The rearrangement joins TRBV7-2 to TRBJ2-1; TRBD2 aligns across 16 bases. There are 17 residues in the CDR3. The ends lost 1 base at V and 9 bases at J; junction bases unmatched: 6. CDR1 is SGHTA and CDR2 is FQGNSA in the germline V gene. CDR3 nucleotide sequence: TGTGCCAGCAGCTTAGAGGGACTAGCGGGGGGGGACGGTGAGCAGTTCTTC. Translating gives CASSLEGLAGGDGEQFF.

This clone was observed a few times. The chain links TRBV7-9 to TRBJ1-1; D gene ambiguous. The V end was cut by 3 bases, the J end by 2 bases, with 10 bases between. The length of the CDR3 is 14 residues. The germline V gene has CDR1 SEHNR and CDR2 FQNEAQ (reference sequence). The CDR3 reads CASSLSRLNTEAFF. DNA of the CDR3: TGTGCCAGCAGCTTGAGCAGGCTTAACACTGAAGCTTTCTTT.

This clone was found once. V and J are TRBV4-1 and TRBJ1-1, with TRBD1 as a possible D gene (6 bases). The CDR3 runs 15 residues. Germline V gives CDR1 MGHRA, CDR2 YSYEKL. Trimming took 4 bases from V and 4 from J, leaving 16 bases between them. The CDR3 sequence is CASSRLGGISTEAFF. As DNA, the CDR3 is TGCGCCAGCAGCCGTCTAGGGGGAATTAGCACTGAAGCTTTCTTT.

The chain carries TRBV19 and TRBJ2-5; D remains ambiguous. CDR1 LNHDA and CDR2 SQIVND come from the germline V gene (reference sequence). V lost 6 bases and J lost 0, with 8 bases in between. This CDR3 has 13 amino acids. The CDR3 is CASSAQYQETQYF. CDR3 DNA sequence: TGTGCCAGTAGCGCCCAGTACCAAGAGACCCAGTACTTC.

The chain carries TRBV11-2 and TRBJ2-4; 12 bases line up with TRBD2. The CDR3 runs to 17 residues. The germline V gene encodes CDR1 SGHAT and CDR2 FQNNGV. V lost 5 bases, J lost 1 base, and 6 bases stayed unmatched. The CDR3 loop reads CASSPRTSGAAKNIQYF. The CDR3 bases are TGTGCCAGCAGCCCCCGGACTAGCGGGGCTGCCAAAAACATTCAGTACTTC. Together with reference TRBV11-2 and TRBJ2-4, the CDR3 gives the full variable domain: EAGVAQSPRYKIIEKRQSVAFWCNPISGHATLYWYQQILGQGPKLLIQFQNNGVVDDSQLPKDRFSAERLKGVDSTLKIQPAKLEDSAVYLCASSPRTSGAAKNIQYFGAGTRLSVL.